What follows are 17 T cell receptor beta chains derived from one specimen sequenced in a study of spatial heterogeneity in lung cancer. MiXCR, run by TCRdb on the 5' RACE reads, gives a single entry per CDR3 protein. The sample holds about 92,000 distinct CDR3 sequences; around 12% are singletons and the top ten take about 41%. Sample time point: sample taken at primary tumor resection. Without sorting, whole RNA was sequenced from tumor, nontumor lung or frozen PBMC. Sequencing used PBMCs, obtained at surgery. These TCRs come from a male donor with early-stage non-small cell lung cancer.

This chain connects TRBV19 to TRBJ2-2; maybe TRBD1 (5 bases). Trimming removed 5 bases from V and 0 bases from J, with 19 bases in between. Germline values: CDR1 LNHDA, CDR2 SQIVND (reference sequence). CDR3 length: 18 amino acids. The CDR3 DNA is TGTGCCAGTAGTCCGGCGACAGAGGTACCTCCGAACACCGGGGAGCTGTTTTTT. Translation: CASSPATEVPPNTGELFF.

This clonotype was seen more than once but under ten times. This chain uses TRBV10-2 with TRBJ2-5; possibly TRBD2 for D (6 bases). V gave up 6 bases and J gave up 1 base, with 6 bases separating them. CDR3 length: 12 residues. CDR1 WSHSY and CDR2 SAAADI come from the germline V gene. The CDR3 coding sequence is TGCGCCAGCAGGGGAGGCCAAGAGACCCAGTACTTC. Translated: CASRGGQETQYF.

This clonotype was detected ten times or more. This chain connects TRBV7-3 to TRBJ2-1; no firm D call. The CDR3 runs to 13 residues. Trimming stripped 3 bases from V and 4 bases from J, with 7 bases between. Germline CDR1 SGHTA, CDR2 FQGTGA. The CDR3 reads CASSFGRYNEQFF. The CDR3 nucleotides read TGTGCCAGCAGCTTCGGACGGTACAATGAGCAGTTCTTC.

This clonotype is medium-sized. The chain is built from TRBV9 and TRBJ1-1; D call uncertain. The V gene lost 3 bases and the J gene lost 1 base, with 13 bases spanning the gap. CDR1 and CDR2 (germline): SGDLS, YYNGEE. The CDR3 sequence is 15 residues long. The DNA for the CDR3 is TGTGCCAGCAGCGCCGACACCGGCTCGAACACTGAAGCTTTCTTT. Its protein product is CASSADTGSNTEAFF. The complete variable domain, with remaining parts taken from reference TRBV9 and TRBJ1-1, reads DSGVTQTPKHLITATGQRVTLRCSPRSGDLSVYWYQQSLDQGLQFLIQYYNGEERAKGNILERFSAQQFPDLHSELNLSSLELGDSALYFCASSADTGSNTEAFFGQGTRLTVV.

This clonotype has just a few counts. This rearrangement joins TRBV7-9 to TRBJ2-2, with D possibly being TRBD1 (6 bases). Germline V gene lookup returns CDR1 SEHNR and CDR2 FQNEAQ (reference sequence). V dropped 5 bases and J dropped 6 bases, with 16 bases sitting between them. The CDR3 runs to 15 residues. DNA for the CDR3: TGTGCCAGCAGCCCCCTTGGGGGCGCCGCCGGGGAGCTGTTTTTT. Translated: CASSPLGGAAGELFF.

The chain is built from TRBV30 and TRBJ1-2, with a possible D match to TRBD1 (5 bases). This CDR3 has 14 amino acids. CDR1 is GTSNPN and CDR2 is SVGIG in the germline V gene (reference sequence). Trimming took off 0 bases at V and 4 bases at J, with 12 bases between the two ends. In nucleotides, the CDR3 is TGTGCCTGGAGTGTACTTGGCCAGGGCTATGGCTACACCTTC. This encodes CAWSVLGQGYGYTF.

In its sample, this clonotype was seen a few times. The chain combines TRBV5-1 with TRBJ2-3; the D call may be TRBD1 or TRBD2 (5 bases each). The CDR3 has 15 amino acids. Per the germline V gene, CDR1 is SGHRS and CDR2 is YFSETQ. V was pared by 0 bases and J by 3 bases, with 11 bases between. The CDR3 spells CASSLDGTKTDTQYF. Written as DNA, the CDR3 is TGCGCCAGCAGCTTGGACGGGACGAAGACAGATACGCAGTATTTT.

This chain connects TRBV10-3 to TRBJ2-2; TRBD2 aligns across 8 bases. Germline V gene lookup returns CDR1 ENHRY and CDR2 SYGVKD. Unmatched junction bases numbered 3, after V lost 3 bases and J lost 3 bases. The CDR3 spans 15 residues. The CDR3 DNA reads TGTGCCATCAGTGACGTACTAGCGGACACCGGGGAGCTGTTTTTT. Its translation is CAISDVLADTGELFF.

CDR3 protein: CASRRTGGQRQETQYF. The CDR3 nucleotides read TGTGCCAGCAGGCGGACAGGGGGGCAACGACAAGAGACCCAGTACTTC. The genes are TRBV27 and TRBJ2-5; TRBD1 agrees at 10 bases. The CDR3 totals 16 residues. Per germline, CDR1 MNHEY and CDR2 SMNVEV (reference sequence). V was clipped by 6 bases and J by 2 bases; unmatched bases: 9.

This chain links TRBV5-4 with TRBJ2-1; 10 bases map to TRBD2. With V trimmed by 2 bases and J by 4 bases, 6 bases remained unmatched. CDR1 is SGHNT, CDR2 YYREEE, per germline (reference sequence). The CDR3 extends over 16 amino acids. The CDR3 coding sequence is TGTGCCAGCAGCTTACCCCCTAGCGGGGGTTACAATGAGCAGTTCTTC. This gives the protein CASSLPPSGGYNEQFF. Looking up the rest from reference TRBV5-4 and TRBJ2-1 gives the full variable domain: ETGVTQSPTHLIKTRGQQVTLRCSSQSGHNTVSWYQQALGQGPQFIFQYYREEENGRGNFPPRFSGLQFPNYSSELNVNALELDDSALYLCASSLPPSGGYNEQFFGPGTRLTVL.

This clonotype was observed many times. V gene TRBV6-5 combines with J gene TRBJ2-7; D unclear. Trimming stripped 0 bases from V and 3 bases from J, with 9 bases between. CDR1 MNHEY and CDR2 SVGAGI come from the germline V gene. This CDR3 spans 14 amino acids. The CDR3 loop reads CASSYSGEGYEQYF. CDR3 bases: TGTGCCAGCAGTTACTCCGGAGAAGGCTACGAGCAGTACTTC.

This clonotype turned up a few times. The V and J genes are TRBV9 and TRBJ1-6, with D perhaps matching TRBD1 (5 bases). The V end was cut by 1 base, the J end by 5 bases, with 7 bases between. Germline loops: CDR1 SGDLS, CDR2 YYNGEE. The CDR3 has 14 residues. In nucleotides, the CDR3 is TGTGCCAGCAGCGTACAGGGTGATAATTCACCCCTCCACTTT. Translated: CASSVQGDNSPLHF.

Here the CDR3 DNA reads TGCAGCGTTTCACCGTTTTCCTACGAGCAGTACTTC. It yields the protein CSVSPFSYEQYF. This chain joins TRBV29-1 and TRBJ2-7, with no clear D. The CDR3 runs 12 residues. CDR1 SQVTM and CDR2 ANQGSEA come from the germline V gene. Trimming took off 5 bases at V and 1 base at J, with 9 bases between the two ends.

A few counts support this clonotype. This sequence joins TRBV20-1 and TRBJ1-5; D not certain. Deletions cut 0 bases from V and 2 bases from J, with 14 bases between. In germline, CDR1 is DFQATT, CDR2 SNEGSKA (reference sequence). This CDR3 spans 16 amino acids. In nucleotides, the CDR3 is TGCAGTGCTAGAGATAGTGGCGGATGGGGCAATCAGCCCCAGCATTTT. It specifies CSARDSGGWGNQPQHF.

V gene TRBV5-6 combines with J gene TRBJ2-5; D gene unclear. Germline values: CDR1 SGHDT, CDR2 YYEEEE. The CDR3 runs to 15 residues. The V and J ends lost 0 bases and 4 bases respectively, with 13 bases between them. CDR3 residues: CASSLALVAGETQYF. The CDR3 coding sequence is TGTGCCAGCAGCTTGGCCCTGGTAGCTGGAGAGACCCAGTACTTC. Using reference TRBV5-6 and TRBJ2-5 for the parts outside the CDR3, the full variable domain is DAGVTQSPTHLIKTRGQQVTLRCSPKSGHDTVSWYQQALGQGPQFIFQYYEEEERQRGNFPDRFSGHQFPNYSSELNVNALLLGDSALYLCASSLALVAGETQYFGPGTRLLVL.

Only a few counts were recorded for this clonotype. The J gene is TRBJ1-1, the V gene TRBV5-1; weak D call: TRBD1 (6 bases). This CDR3 has 14 amino acids. V was clipped by 4 bases and J by 4 bases, with 14 bases between them. Germline loops: CDR1 SGHRS, CDR2 YFSETQ. CDR3 sequence (DNA): TGCGCCAGCAGCGAGGAACAGGGTGTCACTGAAGCTTTCTTT. Encoded protein: CASSEEQGVTEAFF.

This clonotype has a handful of counts. The chain employs TRBV3-1 and TRBJ2-1; 9 bases are shared with TRBD1. Germline V gives CDR1 LGHDT, CDR2 YNNKEL (reference sequence). The CDR3 consists of 17 residues. Trimming cost V 2 bases and J 2 bases; bases outside gene matches: 7. CDR3 amino acids: CASSQYMGTGTYNEQFF. The CDR3 DNA follows: TGTGCCAGCAGCCAATACATGGGGACAGGGACCTACAATGAGCAGTTCTTC.